The 7 T cell receptor beta chains given below trace back to one sample, sequenced in a study of T cell clones after liver transplantation. The data were produced by immunoSEQ multiplex PCR, yet TCRdb's version contains in-frame clones alone and is incomplete. The repertoire holds 55,000 to 80,000 clones, with around nine tenths as singletons. This sample comprised CD4+ T cells from blood, obtained before liver transplant. These receptor sequences come from a human donor who received a liver transplant.

This chain uses TRBV6-1 with TRBJ1-3; D is unclear. There are 15 residues in the CDR3. Germline V gives CDR1 MNHNS, CDR2 SASEGT. Trimming removed 0 bases from V and 0 bases from J, with 6 bases in between. The CDR3: CASSEAAASGNTIYF. As DNA, the CDR3 is TGTGCCAGCAGTGAAGCAGCGGCCTCTGGAAACACCATATATTTT.

The chain employs TRBV10-2 and TRBJ2-3, with 10 bases matching TRBD2. V dropped 4 bases and J dropped 5; count of bases not matched to a gene: 6. This CDR3 contains 15 residues. In germline, CDR1 is WSHSY, CDR2 SAAADI. The CDR3 is CASSVVAGGRDTQYF. CDR3 sequence (DNA): TGCGCCAGCAGTGTGGTAGCGGGAGGAAGAGATACGCAGTATTTT.

The V and J genes are TRBV30 and TRBJ1-6; tentatively, D is TRBD1 (6 bases). This CDR3 region has 13 residues. Germline V lookup: CDR1 GTSNPN, CDR2 SVGIG (reference sequence). V lost 4 bases to trimming and J lost 14 bases, with 18 bases between them. This chain's CDR3 is CAWTPPGADALHF. CDR3 DNA: TGTGCCTGGACCCCTCCGGGGGCGGATGCCCTCCACTTT.

The rearrangement uses TRBV7-6 and TRBJ2-1, with 8 bases lining up with TRBD1. CDR1 is SGHVS, CDR2 FNYEAQ, per germline. Trimming at V came to 5 bases and at J to 7 bases, leaving 4 bases not matched to a gene. The CDR3 loop spans 13 amino acids. The DNA of the CDR3 is TGTGCCAGCAGCAGACAGGGGTGGAATGAGCAGTTCTTC. It encodes CASSRQGWNEQFF.

Only a few counts were recorded for this clone. The gene calls are TRBV11-2 and TRBJ1-2; D is unresolved. The CDR3 spans 14 residues. The germline V gene encodes CDR1 SGHAT and CDR2 FQNNGV. The germline V and J ends were trimmed by 0 bases and 7 bases, with 12 bases remaining between them. CDR3 in DNA: TGTGCCAGCAGCTTAGACGGCCTGTGGAGTGGCTACACCTTC. Protein: CASSLDGLWSGYTF. Filled out from reference TRBV11-2 and TRBJ1-2, the complete variable domain reads EAGVAQSPRYKIIEKRQSVAFWCNPISGHATLYWYQQILGQGPKLLIQFQNNGVVDDSQLPKDRFSAERLKGVDSTLKIQPAKLEDSAVYLCASSLDGLWSGYTFGSGTRLTVV.

The rearrangement links TRBV19 to TRBJ2-2, with D possibly called TRBD1 or TRBD2 (6 bases each). Germline loops: CDR1 LNHDA, CDR2 SQIVND (reference sequence). This CDR3 has 14 residues. V gave up 8 bases and J gave up 7 bases, with 17 bases separating them. DNA of the CDR3: TGTGCCAGTTGTGTGGGGGGCGCGGACGGGGAGCTGTTTTTT. It encodes CASCVGGADGELFF. Full variable domain (remainder filled in from reference TRBV19 and TRBJ2-2): DGGITQSPKYLFRKEGQNVTLSCEQNLNHDAMYWYRQDPGQGLRLIYYSQIVNDFQKGDIAEGYSVSREKKESFPLTVTSAQKNPTAFYLCASCVGGADGELFFGEGSRLTVL.

This rearrangement joins TRBV20-1 to TRBJ1-2; unclear D gene. Germline V gives CDR1 DFQATT, CDR2 SNEGSKA (reference sequence). V lost 3 bases and J lost 3, with 5 bases in between. The CDR3 sequence is 11 residues long. CDR3 loop: CSASQDYGYTF. The DNA for the CDR3 is TGCAGTGCTAGCCAGGACTATGGCTACACCTTC.